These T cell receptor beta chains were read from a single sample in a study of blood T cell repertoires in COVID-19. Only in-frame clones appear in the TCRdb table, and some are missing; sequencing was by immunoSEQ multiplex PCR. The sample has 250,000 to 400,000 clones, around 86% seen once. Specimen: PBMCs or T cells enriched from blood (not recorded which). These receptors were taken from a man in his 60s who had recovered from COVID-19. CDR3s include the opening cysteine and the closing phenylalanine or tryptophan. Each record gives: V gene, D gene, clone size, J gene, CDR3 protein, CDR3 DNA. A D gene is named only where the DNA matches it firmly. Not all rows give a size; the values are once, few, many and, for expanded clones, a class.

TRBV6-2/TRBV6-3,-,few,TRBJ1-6,CASSYAGTNSPLHF,TGTGCCAGCAGTTACGCGGGGACCAACTCACCCCTCCACTTT
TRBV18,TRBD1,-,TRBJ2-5,CASSHDRVQETQYF,TGTGCCAGCTCACATGACAGGGTTCAAGAGACCCAGTACTTC
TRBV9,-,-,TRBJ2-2,CASTSFGGPRTGELFF,TGTGCCAGCACCAGTTTCGGAGGCCCAAGGACCGGGGAGCTGTTTTTT
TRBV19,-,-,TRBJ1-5,CASSTTGYSNQPQHF,TGTGCCAGTAGTACAACAGGATATAGCAATCAGCCCCAGCATTTT
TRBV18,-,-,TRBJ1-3,CASSHQDSGNTIYF,TGTGCCAGCTCACATCAGGACTCTGGAAACACCATATATTTT
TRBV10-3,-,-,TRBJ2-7,CAISATGEYYEQYF,TGTGCCATCAGTGCCACAGGCGAATACTACGAGCAGTACTTC
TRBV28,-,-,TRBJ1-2,CASRQGRGYTF,TGTGCCAGCCGTCAGGGAAGGGGCTACACCTTC
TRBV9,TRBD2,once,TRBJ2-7,CASEIRLAGVDEQYF,TGTGCCAGCGAGATTAGACTAGCGGGAGTAGACGAGCAGTACTTC
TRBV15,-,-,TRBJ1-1,CATSTGNEGTEAFF,TGTGCCACCAGCACGGGGAACGAAGGTACTGAAGCTTTCTTT
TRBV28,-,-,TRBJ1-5,CASSLIQGHQPQHF,TGTGCCAGCAGTTTGATCCAGGGTCATCAGCCCCAGCATTTT
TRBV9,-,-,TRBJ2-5,CASSVGLSGIRQETQYF,TGTGCCAGCAGCGTAGGCCTATCCGGGATAAGACAAGAGACCCAGTACTTC
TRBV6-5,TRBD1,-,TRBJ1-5,CASSLSGQAPHF,TGTGCCAGCAGCCTTTCGGGACAGGCTCCGCATTTT
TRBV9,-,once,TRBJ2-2,CASSVNQGVNTGELFF,TGTGCCAGCAGCGTAAACCAGGGCGTAAACACCGGGGAGCTGTTTTTT
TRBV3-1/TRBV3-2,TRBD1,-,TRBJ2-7,CASSLRGQGSLEQYF,TGTGCCAGCAGCCTGAGAGGACAGGGGAGCCTCGAGCAGTACTTC
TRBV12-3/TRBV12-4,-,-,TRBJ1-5,CASSLKQNQPQHF,TGTGCCAGCAGTTTAAAACAGAATCAGCCCCAGCATTTT
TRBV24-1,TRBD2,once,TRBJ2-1,CATPGTSGRSYNEQFF,TGTGCCACGCCAGGGACTAGCGGGAGGTCCTACAATGAGCAGTTCTTC
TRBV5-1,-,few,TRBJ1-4,CASSVSGQREAGEKLFF,TGCGCCAGCAGTGTATCTGGGCAACGCGAGGCGGGTGAAAAACTGTTTTTT
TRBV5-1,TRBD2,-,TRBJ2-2,CASSDGLAPTGELFF,TGCGCCAGCAGCGATGGACTAGCCCCAACCGGGGAGCTGTTTTTT
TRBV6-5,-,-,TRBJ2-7,CASSYLYLPSYEQYF,TGTGCCAGCAGTTACTTATACTTGCCGTCCTACGAGCAGTACTTC
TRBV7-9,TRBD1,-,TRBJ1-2,CASSLSVSRGDYGYTF,TGTGCCAGCAGCCTTTCCGTCTCCAGGGGGGACTATGGCTACACCTTC
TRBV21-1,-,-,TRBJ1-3,CASSKRTRDRSGNTIYF,TGTGCCAGCAGCAAAAGAACCCGGGACAGGAGTGGAAACACCATATATTTT
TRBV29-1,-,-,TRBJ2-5,CSVGRATQETQYF,TGCAGCGTTGGGCGGGCCACCCAAGAGACCCAGTACTTC
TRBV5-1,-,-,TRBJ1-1,CASSLPEPFTEAFF,TGCGCCAGCAGCTTGCCGGAGCCGTTCACTGAAGCTTTCTTT
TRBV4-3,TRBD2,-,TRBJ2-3,CASSQDRTSATDTQYF,TGCGCCAGCAGCCAAGACCGGACTAGCGCCACAGATACGCAGTATTTT
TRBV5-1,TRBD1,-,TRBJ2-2,CASSLGTGRSTGELFF,TGCGCCAGCAGCTTGGGGACAGGGAGGTCCACCGGGGAGCTGTTTTTT
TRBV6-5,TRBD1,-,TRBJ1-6,CASRTGNNSPLHF,TGTGCCAGCAGGACAGGGAATAATTCACCCCTCCACTTT
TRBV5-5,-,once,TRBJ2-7,CASSLDKYSYEQYF,TGTGCCAGCAGCTTGGACAAATACTCCTACGAGCAGTACTTC
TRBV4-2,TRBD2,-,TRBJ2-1,CASTLVGRNPERGSYNEQFF,TGTGCCAGCACCCTCGTGGGACGTAATCCCGAGCGGGGGTCCTACAATGAGCAGTTCTTC
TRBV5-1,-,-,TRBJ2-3,CASTQEGITADTQYF,TGCGCCAGCACCCAGGAGGGAATCACCGCAGATACGCAGTATTTT
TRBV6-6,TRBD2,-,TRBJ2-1,CASISGLARFYNGQFF,TGTGCCAGCATCTCGGGACTAGCGAGATTCTACAATGGGCAGTTCTTC
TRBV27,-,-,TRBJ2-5,CASSREYQETQYF,TGTGCCAGCAGCCGGGAGTACCAAGAGACCCAGTACTTC
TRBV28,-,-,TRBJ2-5,CASSFLYLRTDLQETQYF,TGTGCCAGCAGTTTCTTGTATCTTCGGACTGACCTACAAGAGACCCAGTACTTC
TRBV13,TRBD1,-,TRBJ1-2,CASSWTGEFGYTF,TGTGCCAGCAGCTGGACAGGGGAATTCGGCTACACCTTC
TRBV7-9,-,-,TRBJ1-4,CASSPGEGYEKLFF,TGTGCCAGCAGCCCCGGTGAGGGTTATGAAAAACTGTTTTTT
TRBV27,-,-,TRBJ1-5,CASSRAGGNQPQHF,TGTGCCAGCAGCCGTGCGGGGGGGAATCAGCCCCAGCATTTT
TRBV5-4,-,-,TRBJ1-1,CASSFGRGNTEAFF,TGTGCCAGCAGCTTCGGCAGGGGGAACACTGAAGCTTTCTTT
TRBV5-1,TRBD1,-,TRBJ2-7,CASSSRQGPSEQYF,TGCGCCAGCAGCTCCCGACAGGGCCCGAGCGAGCAGTACTTC
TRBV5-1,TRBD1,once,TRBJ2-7,CASSLVGTGNGEQYF,TGCGCCAGCAGCTTGGTTGGGACAGGGAATGGCGAGCAGTACTTC
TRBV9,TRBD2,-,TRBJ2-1,CASTRASGSTTSYNEQFF,TGTGCCAGCACTAGGGCTAGCGGGAGCACGACCTCCTACAATGAGCAGTTCTTC
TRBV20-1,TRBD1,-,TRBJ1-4,CSASRDRGFRANEKLFF,TGCAGTGCTAGTCGGGACAGGGGGTTTAGGGCTAATGAAAAACTGTTTTTT
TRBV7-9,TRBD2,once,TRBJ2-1,CASSATSGTSYNEQFF,TGTGCCAGCAGCGCCACTAGCGGGACCTCCTACAATGAGCAGTTCTTC
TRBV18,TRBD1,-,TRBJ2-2,CASSPGTGVAGELFF,TGTGCCAGCTCACCGGGGACAGGGGTCGCCGGGGAGCTGTTTTTT
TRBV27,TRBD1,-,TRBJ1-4,CASRRTGTANEKLFF,TGTGCCAGCAGACGAACCGGGACAGCTAATGAAAAACTGTTTTTT
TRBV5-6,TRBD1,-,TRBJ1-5,CASSTQGAVQPQHF,TGTGCCAGCAGCACACAGGGGGCGGTTCAGCCCCAGCATTTT
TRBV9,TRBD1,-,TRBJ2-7,CASSVEGTGVYEQYF,TGTGCCAGCAGCGTAGAGGGGACAGGGGTCTACGAGCAGTACTTC
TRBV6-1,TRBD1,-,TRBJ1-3,CASSEGTGQRRNTIYF,TGTGCCAGCAGTGAAGGGACAGGTCAGAGGAGAAACACCATATATTTT